Listed here are 7 T cell receptor beta chains from one sample, sequenced in a study of technical replicates of blood from a handful of donors. Some clones are missing from TCRdb's copy, which holds only in-frame ones; the method was immunoSEQ multiplex PCR. The profile covers around 97,000 clones, with about 95% appearing a single time and about 0.3% taken by the ten largest. Sequenced input: T cells isolated from PBMCs. The receptors shown here come from a human donor in good health.

CDR3 protein: CASSYSWTGGNTQYF. In DNA form, the CDR3 reads TGTGCCAGCAGTTACTCATGGACAGGGGGGAATACGCAGTATTTT. This rearrangement joins TRBV6-5 to TRBJ2-3; 10 bases align to TRBD1. The junction had 4 bases not matched to a gene; V was cut back by 0 bases and J by 7 bases. The CDR3 loop spans 15 amino acids. The germline gives CDR1 MNHEY, CDR2 SVGAGI.

The chain links TRBV10-3 to TRBJ2-5; TRBD2 matches at 16 bases. CDR1 is ENHRY and CDR2 is SYGVKD in the germline V gene. V was clipped by 5 bases and J by 5 bases; unmatched bases: 8. The CDR3 extends over 17 amino acids. The CDR3 DNA reads as TGTGCCATCAGTAAGGGGACTAGCGGGAGGGCCACGGAGACCCAGTACTTC. As protein: CAISKGTSGRATETQYF.

The genes are TRBV6-1 and TRBJ1-1, with unresolved D. The germline V gene has CDR1 MNHNS and CDR2 SASEGT. V was pared by 1 base and J by 4 bases, with 13 bases between. The CDR3 is 15 amino acids. In DNA, the CDR3 is TGTGCCAGCAGTGAAGATGAGGGCGCGGGCACTGAAGCTTTCTTT. Its protein product is CASSEDEGAGTEAFF.

The chain recombines TRBV9 with TRBJ2-1; no clear D. V was clipped by 3 bases and J by 0 bases, with 16 bases between them. Germline assignment: CDR1 SGDLS and CDR2 YYNGEE. CDR3 length: 17 residues. CDR3 sequence (DNA): TGTGCCAGCAGCGCACGTGCTAACGATGGCTCCTACAATGAGCAGTTCTTC. Protein sequence: CASSARANDGSYNEQFF. The entire variable domain, with the rest obtained from reference TRBV9 and TRBJ2-1, is as follows: DSGVTQTPKHLITATGQRVTLRCSPRSGDLSVYWYQQSLDQGLQFLIQYYNGEERAKGNILERFSAQQFPDLHSELNLSSLELGDSALYFCASSARANDGSYNEQFFGPGTRLTVL.

This clone was seen a single time. The CDR3 loop reads CASSVAREQETQYF. The CDR3 nucleotides are TGTGCCAGCAGCGTAGCGCGGGAACAAGAGACCCAGTACTTC. The chain has TRBV9 and TRBJ2-5; a weak D match, TRBD2 (6 bases). V dropped 0 bases and J dropped 2 bases, with 8 bases sitting between them. CDR1 and CDR2 (germline): SGDLS, YYNGEE. The CDR3 has 14 residues.

The V gene is TRBV29-1, the J gene TRBJ2-7, with TRBD2 matching 8 bases. CDR3 length: 16 residues. Germline V CDR1 and CDR2: SQVTM, ANQGSEA. V gave up 3 bases and J gave up 3 bases; unmatched junction bases: 13. CDR3 in amino acids: CSVEGFGLAGRYEQYF. The DNA of the CDR3 is TGCAGCGTTGAGGGGTTTGGGTTAGCGGGACGCTACGAGCAGTACTTC.

This clone was counted once. The CDR3 loop is CASSLGDRGHEQYF. As DNA, the CDR3 is TGCGCCAGCAGCTTGGGGGACAGGGGACACGAGCAGTACTTC. The chain is built from TRBV5-1 and TRBJ2-7, with 10 bases fitting TRBD1. The CDR3 contains 14 residues. With 0 bases clipped from V and 5 bases from J, the junction kept 2 bases outside the gene matches. Germline CDR1 and CDR2: SGHRS and YFSETQ.